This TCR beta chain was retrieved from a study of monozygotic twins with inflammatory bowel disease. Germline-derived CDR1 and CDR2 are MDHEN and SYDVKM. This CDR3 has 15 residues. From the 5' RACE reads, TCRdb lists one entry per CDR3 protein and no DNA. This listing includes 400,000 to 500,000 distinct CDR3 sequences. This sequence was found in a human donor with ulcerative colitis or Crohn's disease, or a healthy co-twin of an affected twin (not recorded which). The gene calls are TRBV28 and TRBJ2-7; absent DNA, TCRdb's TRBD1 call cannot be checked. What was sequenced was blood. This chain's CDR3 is CASSLGGQGNYEQYF.